Each of the 22 T cell receptor beta chains below was sequenced from the same sample in a study of OX40 agonist ivuxolimab in advanced cancers. Only in-frame clones appear in the TCRdb table, and some are missing; sequencing was by immunoSEQ multiplex PCR. Of around 100,000 clones in the sample, about 90% were seen once. This specimen was CD4+ or CD8+ T cells sorted from blood, taken in a trial of the OX40 agonist ivuxolimab. The receptors shown here come from an adult with an advanced solid tumor such as melanoma, head and neck, liver or kidney cancer.

The V gene is TRBV6-6, the J gene TRBJ2-2; D unclear. Germline values: CDR1 MNHNY, CDR2 SVGAGI (reference sequence). Between the trimmed V and J ends, which lost 7 bases and 1 base, there was a span of 16 bases. The CDR3 has 16 amino acids. The CDR3 sequence: CASTSTGSQNTGELFF. The CDR3 coding sequence is TGTGCCAGCACCTCCACGGGCAGCCAGAACACCGGGGAGCTGTTTTTT.

This rearrangement joins TRBV7-2 to TRBJ2-1; D not certain. Trimming shortened V by 2 bases and J by 4 bases, and 18 bases separated the two germline ends. Germline CDR1 SGHTA, CDR2 FQGNSA. There are 17 residues in the CDR3. The CDR3 spells CASSLRALRSRYNEQFF. CDR3 bases: TGTGCCAGCAGCTTAAGGGCCCTAAGGTCGAGATACAATGAGCAGTTCTTC.

V and J are TRBV10-3 and TRBJ1-2; D ambiguous. V lost 8 bases, J lost 0 bases, and 16 bases lay in between. Germline V gene sequence: CDR1 ENHRY, CDR2 SYGVKD. This CDR3 contains 15 residues. CDR3 in DNA: TGTGCCATCCTTGACGCGCCAAACTCTAACTATGGCTACACCTTC. It specifies CAILDAPNSNYGYTF.

The genes are TRBV6-1 and TRBJ1-5, with TRBD1 as a possible D gene (5 bases). The CDR3 length is 14 residues. V shed 3 bases and J shed 3 bases, with 9 bases lying between them. Germline V lookup: CDR1 MNHNS, CDR2 SASEGT. Here the CDR3 DNA reads TGTGCCAGCAGTGAGGGGGGATACAATCAGCCCCAGCATTTT. Translated, it gives CASSEGGYNQPQHF.

V usage is TRBV19 and J usage is TRBJ2-2; 7 nucleotides agree with TRBD1. The CDR3 runs 14 residues. Trimming took 6 bases from V and 4 from J; bases not matched to a gene: 5. Germline V gene data show CDR1 as LNHDA and CDR2 as SQIVND (reference sequence). The CDR3 DNA reads as TGTGCCAGTAGCAGACAGGGAAGCACCGGGGAGCTGTTTTTT. Translation: CASSRQGSTGELFF.

This clone is judged medium-sized. The rearrangement joins TRBV7-2 to TRBJ1-2; possible D gene TRBD1, 6 bases. There are 12 residues in the CDR3. The germline V and J ends were trimmed by 4 bases and 8 bases, with 11 bases remaining between them. The germline V gene encodes CDR1 SGHTA and CDR2 FQGNSA. The chain's CDR3 is CASSSGQKGYTF. The CDR3 DNA is TGTGCCAGCAGCTCCGGACAGAAGGGCTACACCTTC.

CDR3 coding DNA: TGTGCCAGCTCACTAGGACAGCAAGAGACCCAGTACTTC. Its protein product is CASSLGQQETQYF. The gene calls are TRBV18 and TRBJ2-5, with a tentative D call TRBD1 (6 bases). The CDR3 length is 13 residues. Germline V CDR1 and CDR2: KGHSH, LQKENI. The germline V and J ends were trimmed by 4 bases and 2 bases, with 8 bases remaining between them.

The V call is TRBV7-2, the J call TRBJ2-5; the match to TRBD1 covers 7 bases. Germline V gene data show CDR1 as SGHTA and CDR2 as FQGNSA. The J segment lost 2 bases and the V segment lost 5 bases, leaving 2 bases of the junction unmatched. The CDR3 sequence is 13 residues long. The DNA for the CDR3 is TGTGCCAGCAGCCAGGGACAGCAAGAGACCCAGTACTTC. The encoded protein is CASSQGQQETQYF.

The genes are TRBV6-7 and TRBJ1-1, with D possibly matching TRBD1 (5 bases). TRBV6-7 is given ORF status, its function remaining uncertain. CDR3 length equals 14 residues. Trimming left V 9 bases short and J 0 bases short, with 14 bases between. The CDR3 DNA reads TGTGCCAGTTCGGCGAGGGGCATGAACACTGAAGCTTTCTTT. Translation: CASSARGMNTEAFF.

The chain carries TRBV2 and TRBJ1-2; 8 bases map to TRBD1. Germline lookup yields CDR1 SNHLY and CDR2 FYNNEI. The J segment lost 7 bases and the V segment lost 3 bases, leaving 4 bases of the junction unmatched. CDR3 size: 13 residues. In DNA, the CDR3 is TGTGCCAGCAGTGAGGACAGGGATGTTGGCTACACCTTC. Its protein product is CASSEDRDVGYTF. Using reference TRBV2 and TRBJ1-2 for the parts outside the CDR3, the full variable domain is EPEVTQTPSHQVTQMGQEVILRCVPISNHLYFYWYRQILGQKVEFLVSFYNNEISEKSEIFDDQFSVERPDGSNFTLKIRSTKLEDSAMYFCASSEDRDVGYTFGSGTRLTVV.

The chain joins TRBV5-6 to TRBJ1-2; TRBD1 aligns across 7 bases. CDR3 length equals 15 residues. V lost 5 bases and J lost 4; bases outside the gene matches: 11. Per the germline V gene, CDR1 is SGHDT and CDR2 is YYEEEE. Here the CDR3 DNA reads TGTGCCAGCAGTCCAGCGGGACAGCTCTCCTATGGCTACACCTTC. It specifies CASSPAGQLSYGYTF.

The chain uses TRBV19 and TRBJ2-7; 7 nucleotides align to TRBD2. Unmatched junction bases numbered 5, after V lost 2 bases and J lost 1 base. The CDR3 extends over 15 amino acids. CDR1 is LNHDA and CDR2 is SQIVND in the germline V gene (reference sequence). The CDR3 bases are TGTGCCAGTAGTATAAGGTCGGGAGGATCCTACGAGCAGTACTTC. Its protein is CASSIRSGGSYEQYF.

This clone was detected only once. The chain is built from TRBV5-4 and TRBJ2-2, with 10 bases matching TRBD1. From germline, CDR1 is SGHNT and CDR2 YYREEE (reference sequence). This CDR3 spans 15 amino acids. J gave up 5 bases and V 4 bases, and 5 bases lay outside the gene matches. The CDR3 here is CASSLPGQGTGELFF. In DNA, the CDR3 is TGTGCCAGCAGCCTACCGGGACAGGGGACCGGGGAGCTGTTTTTT.

The chain joins TRBV7-9 to TRBJ1-1; D uncertain. Germline V gene sequence: CDR1 SEHNR, CDR2 FQNEAQ (reference sequence). CDR3 length: 13 amino acids. V lost 5 bases and J 1 base, leaving 8 bases between the germline ends. CDR3: CASSVQRNTEAFF. The CDR3 DNA follows: TGTGCCAGCAGCGTACAGAGGAACACTGAAGCTTTCTTT.

The V and J genes are TRBV19 and TRBJ1-1; a possible D gene is TRBD1 (6 bases). The CDR3 loop spans 15 amino acids. Germline CDR1 reads LNHDA; CDR2 reads SQIVND (reference sequence). Trimming took off 5 bases at V and 5 bases at J, with 18 bases between the two ends. The CDR3: CASSPTHRVKTEAFF. Here the CDR3 DNA reads TGTGCCAGTAGTCCGACACACAGGGTAAAGACTGAAGCTTTCTTT.

The V and J genes are TRBV16 and TRBJ2-1, with a tentative D call TRBD2 (5 bases). The CDR3 extends over 15 amino acids. V lost 5 bases and J lost 0, with 11 bases in between. CDR1 KGHSY and CDR2 FQNENV come from the germline V gene. CDR3 DNA: TGTGCCAGCAGCTATGGACTTGCCTCCTACAATGAGCAGTTCTTC. Amino acids: CASSYGLASYNEQFF.

The genes are TRBV7-3 and TRBJ2-1; unclear D gene. Per the germline V gene, CDR1 is SGHTA and CDR2 is FQGTGA. The CDR3 is 13 amino acids. V lost 5 bases and J 3 bases, leaving 8 bases between the germline ends. The CDR3 DNA is TGTGCCAGCAGCCCGGCCAGCTACAATGAGCAGTTCTTC. Translated, it gives CASSPASYNEQFF.

This chain links TRBV10-3 with TRBJ1-4, with D possibly being TRBD1 (6 bases). This CDR3 contains 13 residues. CDR1 ENHRY and CDR2 SYGVKD come from the germline V gene. V lost 3 bases, J lost 7 bases, and 9 bases lay in between. The CDR3 region has the DNA TGTGCCATCAGTGAACCAGGGGTTGAAAAACTGTTTTTT. Residues: CAISEPGVEKLFF.

The rearrangement joins TRBV7-2 to TRBJ1-5; unclear D gene. V was cut by 1 base and J by 11 bases, with 9 bases left in between. In germline, CDR1 is SGHTA, CDR2 FQGNSA. This CDR3 is 12 amino acids long. For the CDR3, the DNA is TGTGCCAGCAGCTTAGATGGCGGGGCCCAGCATTTT. The encoded protein is CASSLDGGAQHF.

V is TRBV6-6 and J is TRBJ1-1; no definite D call. V was shortened by 6 bases and J by 1 base, with 12 bases between the two germline ends. This CDR3 contains 14 residues. Germline V lookup: CDR1 MNHNY, CDR2 SVGAGI (reference sequence). CDR3 in amino acids: CASSPRIPNTEAFF. CDR3 DNA: TGTGCCAGCAGCCCCCGGATCCCGAACACTGAAGCTTTCTTT.

This clone was counted once. The CDR3 region is CASSSNRAGNTIYF. The CDR3 region has the DNA TGTGCCAGCAGTTCTAACAGGGCTGGAAACACCATATATTTT. This chain uses TRBV6-5 with TRBJ1-3, with D perhaps matching TRBD1 (6 bases). V was cut by 4 bases and J by 2 bases, with 9 bases left in between. The CDR3 length is 14 residues. Germline V gives CDR1 MNHEY, CDR2 SVGAGI.

The chain is built from TRBV6-6 and TRBJ1-5; no reliable D call. CDR1 is MNHNY, CDR2 SVGAGI, per germline (reference sequence). The CDR3 contains 12 residues. V gave up 2 bases and J gave up 15 bases, with 14 bases separating them. CDR3 amino acids: CASSYLKGNGHF. CDR3 nucleotide sequence: TGTGCCAGCAGTTACCTCAAGGGAAATGGGCATTTT.